The T cell receptor beta chain described here comes from a study of blood T cell repertoires in COVID-19 (dated by TCRdb to about 2020). As for the study more broadly: Samples from collaborators originated in the United States, Italy and Spain and spanned both the acute and convalescent phases of COVID-19. The material from the prospective study consisted of cDNA or gDNA derived from T cells, B-cell-depleted T cells, or PBMCs. The dataset comprised deeply sampled blood TCRbeta repertoires from subjects exposed to, actively infected with, or recovered from COVID-19. The repertoires were released in a freely available public database meant as a resource for research on the immune response to SARS-CoV-2. The samples were drawn from the first 160 participants of the ongoing ImmuneRACE study and from 950 to 1,500 subjects provided by 6 global collaborators. Sample metadata almost always included a de-identified subject ID, COVID-19 status, age in years and sex. HLA class I and class II types, where available, came from metadata supplied by the sample provider rather than from assay-based typing. Study-wide findings and limitations: The amount of clinical and demographic metadata varied by source and participant and was provided uncurated.

TCRbeta CDR3 regions were amplified from genomic DNA using the immunoSEQ Assay, a bias-controlled multiplex PCR. The authors processed their data as follows. Nucleated cell counts per sample were estimated from amplification of reference gene primers within the assay. To quantify the absolute abundance of each unique TCRbeta CDR3 rearrangement, sequence reads were collapsed and filtered. For each sample, productive Simpson clonality was calculated as the square root of Simpson's diversity index across productive rearrangements. This is the immuneACCESS table as TCRdb keeps it, with only in-frame sequences that have V and J called. A part of the clones is gone; compared with another copy, unresolved V genes explain less than half, and the rest is unexplained. V and J calls and clone size are those listed in that table; D and trimming were worked out from the DNA. The sample includes about 430,000 clones, with more than 70% observed a single time. Clones ranked in the top ten supply less than 1.5% of the sample.

Details on this clone: What this receptor recognizes is not known. Base qualities were left out, and no much larger clone turns up one base away.

Participants in the prospective study were enrolled through a virtual design, were aged roughly 18 to 90 years, and lived in 20 to 30 United States geographic areas. Cohort assignment in the prospective study relied on participant-reported clinical history from a screening survey and a study questionnaire. Exposed participants had been in contact with someone with a PCR-confirmed or clinician-diagnosed COVID-19 case within 2 weeks of study entry. In the prospective study, whole blood, serum and a nasopharyngeal or oropharyngeal swab were collected from each participant by mobile phlebotomists. Over an approximately 2-month period, participants in the prospective study had the option of providing additional blood draws and questionnaires. Prospective study blood samples were shipped either frozen or at room temperature before DNA extraction. V ends up 2 bases short and J 4 bases short, with an unmatched junction base count of 12. Its CDR3 holds 18 amino acids, cysteine through phenylalanine. Kept here is only the CDR3 DNA, which spans 54 bases and is read in frame from base 1.

The chain is encoded by TRBV5-3 joined to TRBJ2-2, and 9 junction bases match TRBD1. TRBV5-3 is flagged as an ORF with uncertain function. This clonotype was obtained from a woman younger than 30 who had been exposed to COVID-19. Material: PBMCs or T cells enriched from blood (not recorded which). In nucleotide form, the sequence is TGTGCCAGAAGCTTTAAACCAGGGGGGACAGGGATCACCGGGGAGCTGTTTTTT. It encodes CARSFKPGGTGITGELFF.